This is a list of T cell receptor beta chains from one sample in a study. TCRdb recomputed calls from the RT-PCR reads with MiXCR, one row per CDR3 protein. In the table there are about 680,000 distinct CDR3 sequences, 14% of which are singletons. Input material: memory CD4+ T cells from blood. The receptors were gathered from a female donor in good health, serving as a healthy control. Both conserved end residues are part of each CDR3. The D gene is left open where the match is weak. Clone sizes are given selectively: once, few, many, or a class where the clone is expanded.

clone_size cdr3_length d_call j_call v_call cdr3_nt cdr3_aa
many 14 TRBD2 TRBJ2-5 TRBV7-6 TGTGCCAGCAGCTTATTAGCGGGACGGGAGACCCAGTACTTC CASSLLAGRETQYF
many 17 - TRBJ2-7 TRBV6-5 TGTGCCAGCAGTTACTCGTCTTACTCGGCGGGGACCTACGAGCAGTACTTC CASSYSSYSAGTYEQYF
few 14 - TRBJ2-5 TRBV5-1 TGCGCCAGCAGAAGGGGGGCCGGGGAGGAGACCCAGTACTTC CASRRGAGEETQYF
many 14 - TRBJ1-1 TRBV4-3 TGCGCCAGCAGCCAAGATTGGGGGAACACTGAAGCTTTCTTT CASSQDWGNTEAFF
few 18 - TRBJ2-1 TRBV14 TGTGCCAGCAGCCTCGTTGTTGGGCCCGCGGCAGGCTACAATGAGCAGTTCTTC CASSLVVGPAAGYNEQFF
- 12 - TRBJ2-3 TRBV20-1 TGCAGCAGTGCACCTAGCACAGATACGCAGTATTTT CSSAPSTDTQYF
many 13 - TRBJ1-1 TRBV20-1 TGCAGTGCTAGAACTAAAACCCGGGACGAAGCTTTCTTT CSARTKTRDEAFF
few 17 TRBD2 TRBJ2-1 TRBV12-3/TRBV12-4 TGTGCCAGCAGTCCGCCTACTCTAGCGGGGGGGGGTGATGAGCAGTTCTTC CASSPPTLAGGGDEQFF
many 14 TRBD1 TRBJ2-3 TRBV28 TGTGCCAGCAGTAAACAGGGGGTATCAGATACGCAGTATTTT CASSKQGVSDTQYF
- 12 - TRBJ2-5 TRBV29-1 TGCAGCGTTGAACTCCCGTCGGGGACCCAGTACTTC CSVELPSGTQYF
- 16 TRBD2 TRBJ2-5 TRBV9 TGTGCCAGCAGCGCCGGGACTAGCGCATTCCAAGAGACCCAGTACTTC CASSAGTSAFQETQYF
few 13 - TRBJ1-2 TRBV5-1 TGCGCCAGCAGCTTCGACAGCTCCTATGGCTACACCTTC CASSFDSSYGYTF
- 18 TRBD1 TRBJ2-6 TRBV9 TGTGCCAGCAGCGTAGGGGGTAGACAGGGGGAAGGGGCCAACGTCCTGACTTTC CASSVGGRQGEGANVLTF
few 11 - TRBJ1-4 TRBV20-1 TGCAGTGCTGAGTATCATGAAAAACTGTTTTTT CSAEYHEKLFF
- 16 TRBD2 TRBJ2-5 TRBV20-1 TGCAGTGCTAGACGGGGGGTTCTCGGGAGGGAAGAGACCCAGTACTTC CSARRGVLGREETQYF
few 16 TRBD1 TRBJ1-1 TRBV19 TGTGCCAGTAGTACCGAACAGGGGGCGCGGTACACTGAAGCTTTCTTT CASSTEQGARYTEAFF
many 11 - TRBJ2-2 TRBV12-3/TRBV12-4 TGTGCCAGCAGTTTCTTAAGGGAGCTGTTTTTT CASSFLRELFF
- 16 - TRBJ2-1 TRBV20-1 TGCATTGCTAGAGGCAGCGGTAGGTCGGGGTACAATGAGCAGTTCTTC CIARGSGRSGYNEQFF
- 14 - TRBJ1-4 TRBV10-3 TGTGCCATCAGTGACTTTGGTTCTAAGGAAAAACTGTTTTTT CAISDFGSKEKLFF
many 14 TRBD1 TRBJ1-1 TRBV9 TGTGCCAGCAGCGTCCTGGACAGGGTCGGTGAAGCTTTCTTT CASSVLDRVGEAFF
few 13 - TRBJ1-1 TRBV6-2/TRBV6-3 TGTGCCAGCAGACCCGACAGATACACTGAAGCTTTCTTT CASRPDRYTEAFF
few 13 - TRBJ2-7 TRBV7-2 TGTGCCAGCACCGTGGTGGGGGGGCACGAGCAGTACTTC CASTVVGGHEQYF
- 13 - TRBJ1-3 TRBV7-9 TGTGCCAGCAGCTTAGTAGTTGGCAATAGGATATATTTT CASSLVVGNRIYF
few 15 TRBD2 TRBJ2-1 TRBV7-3 TGTGCCAGCAGCTTGACTAGCGGGAGGGAAGGGGAGCAGTTCTTC CASSLTSGREGEQFF
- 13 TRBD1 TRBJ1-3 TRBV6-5 TGTGCCAGCGCACAGGGGTCTGGAAACACCATATATTTT CASAQGSGNTIYF
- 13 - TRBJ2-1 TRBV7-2 TGTGCCAGCAGCTCGAATCAGGGTTCTGAGCAGTTCTTC CASSSNQGSEQFF
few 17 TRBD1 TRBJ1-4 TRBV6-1 TGTGCCAGCAGTGAATTGGGACAGGTCGCTACTAATGAAAAACTGTTTTTT CASSELGQVATNEKLFF
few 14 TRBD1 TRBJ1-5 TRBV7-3 TGTGCCAGCAGCTCCACAGGGGGGGACGCGCCCCAGCATTTT CASSSTGGDAPQHF
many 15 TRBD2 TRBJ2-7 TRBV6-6 TGTGCCAGCAGGAACCGACTAGCGGGAGAAAACGAGCAGTACTTC CASRNRLAGENEQYF
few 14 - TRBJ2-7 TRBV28 TGTGCCAGCAGTTTAATCCAGGACCCCTCCGAGCAGTACTTC CASSLIQDPSEQYF
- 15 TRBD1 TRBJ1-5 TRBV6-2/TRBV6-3 TGTGCCAGCACCGAAACAGGGGGCTACAATCAGCCCCAGCATTTT CASTETGGYNQPQHF
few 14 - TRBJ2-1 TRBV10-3 TGTGCCATCAGTGACCAGGGGTCCTACAATGAGCAGTTCTTC CAISDQGSYNEQFF
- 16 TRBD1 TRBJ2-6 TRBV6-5 TGTGCCAGCAGTCCAAACAGGGGGTCCGGGGCCAACGTCCTGACTTTC CASSPNRGSGANVLTF
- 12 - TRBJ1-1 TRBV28 TGTGCCAGCAGCGGTACACATGCTAAAGCTTTCTTT CASSGTHAKAFF
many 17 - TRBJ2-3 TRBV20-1 TGCAGTGCTAGTAGGCTAGCGGCGGAGAAGGGGGCGGATACGCAGTATTTT CSASRLAAEKGADTQYF
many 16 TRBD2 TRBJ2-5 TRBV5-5 TGTGCCAGCAGCTTACCCCGGGGAGCGGGAATCGAGACCCAGTACTTC CASSLPRGAGIETQYF
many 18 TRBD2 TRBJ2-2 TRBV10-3 TGTGCCATCAGCCGGTTGACTAGCGGGGGGGCCGGGACCGGGGAGCTGTTTTTT CAISRLTSGGAGTGELFF
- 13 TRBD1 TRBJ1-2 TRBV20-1 TGCAGTCCAAAAACGAACAGGGGAAGTGGCTACACCTTC CSPKTNRGSGYTF
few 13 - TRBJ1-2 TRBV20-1 TGCAGTGCAAAAGGCACTATGAACTATGGCTACACCTTC CSAKGTMNYGYTF
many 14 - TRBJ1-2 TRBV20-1 TGCAGTGCTAGAGCCCAGGGATCCAACTATGGCTACACCTTC CSARAQGSNYGYTF
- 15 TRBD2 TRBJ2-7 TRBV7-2 TGTGCCAGCAGCCCCACTAGCGGGAGATCGTACGAGCAGTACTTC CASSPTSGRSYEQYF
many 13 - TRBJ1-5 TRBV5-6 TGTGCCAGCAGCTTGGTTGGCGGTCAGCCCCAGCATTTT CASSLVGGQPQHF
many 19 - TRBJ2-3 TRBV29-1 TGCAGCGTTGAAGGGGGGGGGGCCCCGGGCCCCCAAAACGCAGATACGCAGTATTTT CSVEGGGAPGPQNADTQYF
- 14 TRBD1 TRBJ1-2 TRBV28 TGTGCCAGCGGTCTGGGAGGGGGCGCGGAGGGCTACACCTTC CASGLGGGAEGYTF
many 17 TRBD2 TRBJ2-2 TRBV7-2 TGTGCCAGCAGCTTAGCGAGGGCGGGGGGAATCACCGGGGAGCTGTTTTTT CASSLARAGGITGELFF
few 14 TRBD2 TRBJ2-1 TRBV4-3 TGCGCCAGCAGCAACGAAATTTCGGGGGGTGAGCAGTTCTTC CASSNEISGGEQFF
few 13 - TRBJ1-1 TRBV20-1 TGCAGTGCTAGAGATGGCACGTACACTGAAGCTTTCTTT CSARDGTYTEAFF
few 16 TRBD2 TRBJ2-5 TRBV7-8 TGTGCCAGCAGCTTATGGGGCGGGGGACTCCAAGAGACCCAGTACTTC CASSLWGGGLQETQYF